The 25 T cell receptor beta chains in this list originate from one sample, sequenced in a study of lymphopenia after photon versus proton radiotherapy. The table came from immunoSEQ multiplex PCR; TCRdb's copy has only in-frame clones and leaves some out. The table lists 75,000 to 95,000 clones, around 83% of them singletons, with approximately 1.3% in the top ten. Sequenced material: peripheral blood, taken from a patient treated with proton-based radiotherapy. The source of these receptors is a man in his 60s with pancreatic cancer.

The chain employs TRBV2 and TRBJ2-6, with D perhaps assigned TRBD1 or TRBD2 (5 bases each). This CDR3 has 16 residues. Deletions cut 7 bases from V and 2 bases from J, with 15 bases between. Germline lookup yields CDR1 SNHLY and CDR2 FYNNEI. DNA of the CDR3: TGTGCCAGCATTTTGATGAGGGGTACTGGGGCCAACGTCCTGACTTTC. Protein: CASILMRGTGANVLTF.

The rearrangement uses TRBV5-1 and TRBJ1-5; a possible D gene is TRBD1 (5 bases). V was shortened by 4 bases and J by 6 bases, with 11 bases between the two germline ends. Germline CDR1 is SGHRS and CDR2 is YFSETQ. This CDR3 comprises 13 residues. CDR3 protein: CASSPWGGQPQHF. CDR3 bases: TGCGCCAGCAGCCCCTGGGGGGGTCAGCCCCAGCATTTT.

The chain has TRBV5-1 and TRBJ1-1, with 9 bases identical to TRBD1. Germline V gene lookup returns CDR1 SGHRS and CDR2 YFSETQ. The CDR3 is 16 residues long. With 3 bases clipped from V and 1 base from J, the junction kept 7 bases outside the gene matches. The CDR3 reads CASSSRTGVGNTEAFF. The DNA for the CDR3 is TGCGCCAGCAGCTCTAGGACAGGGGTTGGGAACACTGAAGCTTTCTTT. The full variable domain, with the rest looked up from reference TRBV5-1 and TRBJ1-1, is KAGVTQTPRYLIKTRGQQVTLSCSPISGHRSVSWYQQTPGQGLQFLFEYFSETQRNKGNFPGRFSGRQFSNSRSEMNVSTLELGDSALYLCASSSRTGVGNTEAFFGQGTRLTVV.

Comments on this clone: Its ends do not fully match the called genes, so a read error is possible. The chain employs TRBV5-1 and TRBJ2-5; 8 bases are shared with TRBD2. CDR3 length: 14 amino acids. From germline, CDR1 is SGHRS and CDR2 YFSETQ. The CDR3 loop is CASSLGSGEETQYF. The CDR3 DNA sequence: TGCGCCAGCAGCTTGGGTAGCGGGGAAGAAACCCAGTACTTC.

The table lists this clone with a few counts. The chain links TRBV19 to TRBJ1-2, with TRBD1 as a possible D gene (6 bases). Germline CDR1 reads LNHDA; CDR2 reads SQIVND (reference sequence). The CDR3 contains 15 residues. Deletions cut 7 bases from V and 4 bases from J, with 19 bases between. CDR3 DNA sequence: TGTGCCAGTAATGGCAGGGGAGTAGATAGCTATGGCTACACCTTC. It is translated as CASNGRGVDSYGYTF. Full variable domain (outside the CDR3, taken from reference TRBV19 and TRBJ1-2): DGGITQSPKYLFRKEGQNVTLSCEQNLNHDAMYWYRQDPGQGLRLIYYSQIVNDFQKGDIAEGYSVSREKKESFPLTVTSAQKNPTAFYLCASNGRGVDSYGYTFGSGTRLTVV.

The rearrangement joins TRBV13 to TRBJ2-7; possible D gene TRBD2, 6 bases. V dropped 8 bases and J dropped 3 bases, with 11 bases sitting between them. CDR3 length: 12 residues. From germline, CDR1 is PRHDT and CDR2 FYEKMQ (reference sequence). The CDR3 here is CASGAGLYEQYF. For the CDR3, the DNA is TGTGCCAGCGGGGCGGGACTCTACGAGCAGTACTTC.

J is TRBJ2-1 and V is TRBV18, with D possibly matching TRBD1 (6 bases). The germline V and J ends were trimmed by 2 bases and 8 bases, with 13 bases remaining between them. The CDR3 has 14 residues. Germline CDR1 is KGHSH and CDR2 is LQKENI. The CDR3 loop reads CASSPSSGDHEQFF. The CDR3 DNA follows: TGTGCCAGCTCACCATCCTCAGGGGATCATGAGCAGTTCTTC.

This clone was seen a single time. This chain connects TRBV7-6 to TRBJ2-5, with 8 nucleotides matching TRBD1. The CDR3 runs to 15 residues. V lost 5 bases, J lost 3 bases, and 8 bases stayed unmatched. CDR1 and CDR2 (germline): SGHVS, FNYEAQ. CDR3 DNA: TGTGCCAGCAGCAAAAGCCGGGACAGGAAAGAGACCCAGTACTTC. It encodes CASSKSRDRKETQYF.

This clone was recorded once. The chain combines TRBV7-8 with TRBJ2-3; 8 bases agree with TRBD2. Germline lookup yields CDR1 SGHVS and CDR2 FQNEAQ. J lost 6 bases, V lost 3 bases, and 11 bases had no gene match. This CDR3 contains 16 residues. The DNA for the CDR3 is TGTGCCAGCAGCTTGAGAAATTTGCGGGAGGATGATACGCAGTATTTT. As protein: CASSLRNLREDDTQYF.

The table lists this clone with a few counts. The genes are TRBV2 and TRBJ1-5; TRBD1 matches at 10 bases. The length of the CDR3 is 14 residues. The V segment lost 4 bases and the J segment 6 bases; nucleotides outside the gene matches: 3. Per germline, CDR1 SNHLY and CDR2 FYNNEI. CDR3 amino acids: CASSVTGGIQPQHF. As DNA, the CDR3 is TGTGCCAGCAGTGTGACAGGGGGCATTCAGCCCCAGCATTTT.

The V gene is TRBV7-2, the J gene TRBJ2-1; D is perhaps TRBD1 (5 bases). The CDR3 totals 15 residues. Trimming cost V 6 bases and J 6 bases, with 18 bases left between them. Germline V CDR1 and CDR2: SGHTA, FQGNSA. CDR3 loop: CASRPQGNPGNEQFF. In DNA, the CDR3 is TGTGCCAGCAGACCGCAGGGTAATCCGGGCAATGAGCAGTTCTTC.

This chain joins TRBV2 and TRBJ1-1, with D uncertain. Germline V lookup: CDR1 SNHLY, CDR2 FYNNEI. This CDR3 region has 12 residues. V lost 7 bases and J lost 8, with 14 bases in between. The CDR3 region is CASTQTAAEAFF. CDR3 DNA: TGTGCCAGCACCCAAACGGCCGCGGAAGCTTTCTTT.

In this sample, this clone turned up once. The V call is TRBV28, the J call TRBJ2-7, with D possibly matching TRBD1 (6 bases). Germline V gene data show CDR1 as MDHEN and CDR2 as SYDVKM. The CDR3 has 14 amino acids. V was clipped by 5 bases and J by 3 bases, with 14 bases between them. The CDR3 coding sequence is TGTGCCAGCAGTCGAATGGGACAATTCTACGAGCAGTACTTC. This codes for CASSRMGQFYEQYF.

On this clone itself: A read error may produce the germline difference seen at one junction end. The V call is TRBV7-7, the J call TRBJ2-1; D remains ambiguous. The V gene's germline CDR1 is SSHAT and CDR2 FNYEAQ (reference sequence). The CDR3 has 13 amino acids. The CDR3 loop reads CASSKDGYNEQFF. DNA of the CDR3: TGTGCTAGCAGCAAAGACGGCTACAATGAGCAGTTCTTC.

The chain is built from TRBV5-6 and TRBJ1-2, with 8 bases identical to TRBD1. Germline V gene lookup returns CDR1 SGHDT and CDR2 YYEEEE. V was clipped by 7 bases and J by 6 bases; unmatched bases: 14. There are 15 residues in the CDR3. CDR3 residues: CASQKIDRGLHGYTF. The CDR3 DNA follows: TGTGCCAGCCAAAAAATTGACAGGGGTTTGCATGGCTACACCTTC.

This clone appeared a few times. J is TRBJ1-2 and V is TRBV27, with 9 bases fitting TRBD1. CDR1 is MNHEY and CDR2 is SMNVEV in the germline V gene (reference sequence). The CDR3 is 14 residues long. Germline trimming cut 4 bases from V and 1 base from J; bases unmatched to any gene: 1. CDR3 residues: CASSWDRDNYGYTF. The CDR3 bases are TGTGCCAGCAGTTGGGACAGGGATAACTATGGCTACACCTTC.

A single count supports this clone. The gene calls are TRBV21-1 and TRBJ2-2; the table's D call, TRBD1, was not checked against the DNA. TRBV21-1 is a pseudogene locus. The CDR3 is 18 residues long. The CDR3 here is CASPTPGQDHANTGELFF. The CDR3 DNA follows: TGTGCCAGCCCGACACCGGGACAGGATCACGCGAACACCGGGGAGCTGTTTTTT.

This clone was seen a handful of times. The rearrangement links TRBV4-1 to TRBJ2-1; 9 nucleotides align to TRBD2. The CDR3 loop spans 18 amino acids. The J segment lost 0 bases and the V segment lost 3 bases, leaving 9 bases of the junction unmatched. Germline values: CDR1 MGHRA, CDR2 YSYEKL. The CDR3: CASSHATSGVSSYNEQFF. The CDR3 DNA reads as TGCGCCAGCAGCCATGCGACTAGCGGAGTTAGCTCCTACAATGAGCAGTTCTTC.

The chain's CDR3 is CASSYLGQGGSYEQYF. In DNA, the CDR3 is TGTGCCAGCAGTTACTTGGGACAGGGAGGTTCCTACGAGCAGTACTTC. The rearrangement links TRBV6-5 to TRBJ2-7; 9 nucleotides align to TRBD1. CDR3 length: 16 residues. Germline loops: CDR1 MNHEY, CDR2 SVGAGI. Losses at the gene ends were 1 base for V and 1 base for J; bases not matched to a gene: 5.

V is TRBV6-5 and J is TRBJ2-7, with D perhaps TRBD2 (7 bases). The CDR3 has 15 residues. The germline gives CDR1 MNHEY, CDR2 SVGAGI. Between the trimmed V and J ends, which lost 3 bases and 3 bases, there was a span of 15 bases. The CDR3 region is CASSYYGGPYYEQYF. The CDR3 coding sequence is TGTGCCAGCAGTTATTACGGGGGGCCCTACTACGAGCAGTACTTC.

The sample holds a few counts of this clone. The J gene is TRBJ2-7, the V gene TRBV5-4; 12 positions match TRBD2. CDR1 and CDR2 (germline): SGHNT, YYREEE (reference sequence). The CDR3 sequence is 16 residues long. V shed 4 bases and J 5 bases; nucleotides not matched to a gene: 10. CDR3 DNA sequence: TGTGCCAGCAGCGGGAGACTAGCGGGAGTAGATCACGAGCAGTACTTC. The encoded protein is CASSGRLAGVDHEQYF. Drawing the rest from reference TRBV5-4 and TRBJ2-7, the complete variable domain is ETGVTQSPTHLIKTRGQQVTLRCSSQSGHNTVSWYQQALGQGPQFIFQYYREEENGRGNFPPRFSGLQFPNYSSELNVNALELDDSALYLCASSGRLAGVDHEQYFGPGTRLTVT.

The chain uses TRBV7-8 and TRBJ2-6, with 10 positions matching TRBD1. V was pared by 4 bases and J by 4 bases, with 7 bases of the junction left unmatched. Germline CDR1 reads SGHVS; CDR2 reads FQNEAQ. The CDR3 totals 17 residues. The CDR3 bases are TGTGCCAGCAGCTCCGCCGGGACAGGGGCCGGGGCCAACGTCCTGACTTTC. It codes for CASSSAGTGAGANVLTF.

This clone showed up many times. The genes are TRBV15 and TRBJ2-7; D is undetermined. Trimming left V 7 bases short and J 2 bases short, with 15 bases between. This CDR3 comprises 14 residues. Germline-derived CDR1 and CDR2 are LNHNV and YYDKDF (reference sequence). CDR3 sequence: CATTSDPQAYEQYF. DNA of the CDR3: TGTGCCACCACCTCCGATCCTCAAGCCTACGAGCAGTACTTC.

This rearrangement joins TRBV6-4 to TRBJ1-1; D not certain. V shed 5 bases and J shed 1 base, with 8 bases lying between them. Per the germline V gene, CDR1 is MRHNA and CDR2 is SNTAGT. The CDR3 sequence is 13 residues long. As DNA, the CDR3 is TGTGCCAGCAGTCTTGAAGGGAACACTGAAGCTTTCTTT. This encodes CASSLEGNTEAFF.

This clone was seen more than once but under ten times. The genes are TRBV14 and TRBJ2-2; the match to TRBD2 covers 9 bases. Looked up from germline, CDR1 is SGHDN and CDR2 is FVKESK. The CDR3 consists of 15 residues. V was pared by 7 bases and J by 5 bases, with 8 bases of the junction left unmatched. The CDR3 loop is CASTVAGGPTGELFF. The CDR3 DNA is TGTGCCAGCACTGTCGCGGGAGGGCCGACCGGGGAGCTGTTTTTT.